The rows below give T cell receptor beta chains drawn from one sample of a study of CD8+CD57+ T cells in acquired aplastic anemia. TCRdb re-analysed the reads in MiXCR, keeping a single row per CDR3 protein. Of some 68,000 distinct CDR3 sequences detected, 45% to 55% appear once; the ten largest clones hold about 8%. The sequenced material came from sorted CD4+, CD8+, or CD8+CD57+ T cells (not recorded which) from PBMCs. These receptors originate from a human donor in good health, serving as a control. The CDR3 runs from the conserved cysteine through the conserved F or W. The D gene is left open where the match is weak. Some rows have no size entry. The others give once, few or many, or a class for an expanded clone.

j_gene | abundance | v_gene | d_gene | CDR3aa | CDR3nt
TRBJ2-1 | many | TRBV27 | TRBD2 | CASRLLRTSANNEQFF | TGTGCCAGCAGACTACTGAGGACTAGCGCGAACAATGAGCAGTTCTTC
TRBJ2-7 | NA | TRBV25-1 | NA | CASSLMVGTYEQYF | TGTGCCAGCAGCTTGATGGTGGGGACATACGAGCAGTACTTC
TRBJ2-7 | few | TRBV15 | TRBD2 | CATSSPLAGSYEQYF | TGTGCCACCAGCAGTCCCCTAGCGGGGTCCTACGAGCAGTACTTC
TRBJ2-3 | NA | TRBV19 | TRBD1 | CPSSIDRGDTQYF | TGTCCCAGTAGTATCGACAGGGGAGATACGCAGTATTTT
TRBJ1-5 | NA | TRBV24-1 | NA | CATSDGAYQPQHF | TGTGCCACCAGTGACGGGGCATATCAGCCCCAGCATTTT
TRBJ2-3 | NA | TRBV24-1 | NA | CATSDSTSGTDTQYF | TGTGCCACCAGTGATTCTACATCAGGCACAGATACGCAGTATTTT
TRBJ1-1 | medium-sized | TRBV25-1 | NA | CASSEYDSNTEAFF | TGTGCCAGCAGTGAATACGACAGCAACACTGAAGCTTTCTTT
TRBJ1-1 | NA | TRBV19 | NA | CASSIIGCPNTEAFF | TGTGCCAGTAGTATAATAGGATGCCCGAACACTGAAGCTTTCTTT
TRBJ2-1 | medium-sized | TRBV9 | NA | CASSEGVGGALNEQFF | TGTGCCAGCAGCGAAGGGGTGGGGGGGGCCCTCAATGAGCAGTTCTTC
TRBJ1-2 | many | TRBV6-5 | NA | CASSYSSGGADGYTF | TGTGCCAGCAGTTACTCGTCTGGGGGCGCGGATGGCTACACCTTC
TRBJ1-5 | NA | TRBV2 | TRBD1 | CASSAGQSYNQPQHF | TGTGCCAGCTCGGCGGGACAGTCTTACAATCAGCCCCAGCATTTT
TRBJ2-7 | NA | TRBV4-1 | TRBD2 | CASSRAGAAYEQYF | TGCGCCAGCAGCCGAGCGGGGGCGGCCTACGAGCAGTACTTC
TRBJ2-1 | NA | TRBV11-1 | TRBD2 | CASSLVGSGGNEQFF | TGTGCCAGCAGCTTAGTGGGCTCGGGAGGGAATGAGCAGTTCTTC
TRBJ1-4 | many | TRBV7-9 | TRBD1 | CASSLNRGRIEKLFF | TGTGCCAGCAGCCTAAACAGGGGGCGTATTGAAAAACTGTTTTTT
TRBJ2-7 | many | TRBV7-9 | NA | CASSLHKGTRYEQYF | TGTGCCAGCAGCTTACACAAGGGGACTCGCTACGAGCAGTACTTC
TRBJ1-2 | NA | TRBV10-3 | TRBD1 | CAISEQGTGNGYTF | TGTGCCATCAGTGAACAGGGGACAGGGAATGGCTACACCTTC
TRBJ1-2 | many | TRBV27 | TRBD1 | CASSYRQGSYGYTF | TGTGCCAGCAGTTACAGACAGGGATCCTATGGCTACACCTTC
TRBJ2-7 | NA | TRBV19 | NA | CACRGTHEQYF | TGTGCCTGTAGAGGGACCCACGAGCAGTACTTC
TRBJ2-1 | many | TRBV7-3 | NA | CASSLGGAFNEQFF | TGTGCCAGCAGCTTAGGGGGGGCATTTAATGAGCAGTTCTTC
TRBJ2-7 | many | TRBV7-2 | NA | CASSYRVGPQPYEQYF | TGTGCCAGCAGCTACCGTGTCGGGCCACAACCCTACGAGCAGTACTTC
TRBJ2-7 | NA | TRBV24-1 | TRBD2 | CATSDTGTSGSSEQYF | TGTGCCACCAGTGACACAGGGACTAGCGGGAGTTCCGAGCAGTACTTC
TRBJ2-7 | many | TRBV4-1 | TRBD2 | CASSQLAGVYEQYF | TGCGCCAGCAGCCAATTAGCGGGAGTCTACGAGCAGTACTTC
TRBJ2-2 | many | TRBV19 | NA | CASSMSGELFF | TGTGCCAGTAGTATGTCCGGGGAGCTGTTTTTT
TRBJ2-3 | NA | TRBV13 | TRBD1 | CASSPGTGTDTQYF | TGTGCCAGCAGCCCCGGGACAGGGACCGATACGCAGTATTTT
TRBJ2-1 | NA | TRBV7-7 | NA | CASSSGGEQFF | TGTGCTAGCAGCTCGGGCGGTGAGCAGTTCTTC
TRBJ1-1 | many | TRBV5-1 | NA | CASSLGSGLNTEAFF | TGCGCCAGCAGCTTAGGAAGCGGGTTGAACACTGAAGCTTTCTTT
TRBJ2-5 | NA | TRBV24-1 | NA | CATSDSGHRIDETQYF | TGTGCCACCAGTGATTCGGGACACCGGATTGATGAGACCCAGTACTTC
TRBJ2-7 | many | TRBV24-1 | NA | CATSDLRSYEQYF | TGTGCCACCAGTGATTTGCGCAGTTACGAGCAGTACTTC
TRBJ2-1 | medium-sized | TRBV10-3 | TRBD1 | CAIRRQGTYHNEQFF | TGTGCCATCAGGAGACAGGGGACCTACCACAATGAGCAGTTCTTC
TRBJ1-2 | NA | TRBV7-9 | NA | CASSPSGAPYGYTF | TGTGCCAGCAGCCCATCCGGGGCTCCCTATGGCTACACCTTC
TRBJ2-5 | medium-sized | TRBV7-9 | NA | CASSPRETQYF | TGTGCCAGCAGCCCAAGAGAGACCCAGTACTTC
TRBJ1-3 | many | TRBV6-2/TRBV6-3 | NA | CASRPAGSWDTIYF | TGTGCCAGCAGACCCGCGGGGAGTTGGGACACCATATATTTT
TRBJ1-1 | once | TRBV30 | NA | CAWNRAPTNTGAFF | TGTGCCTGGAACAGGGCCCCGACGAACACTGGAGCTTTCTTT
TRBJ2-1 | NA | TRBV10-3 | NA | CAISESRGTGEQFF | TGTGCCATCAGTGAGTCCCGGGGCACCGGGGAGCAGTTCTTC
TRBJ1-1 | NA | TRBV20-1 | NA | CSAREYTEAFF | TGCAGTGCTAGAGAATACACTGAAGCTTTCTTT
TRBJ2-1 | NA | TRBV7-9 | NA | CAGSGYNEQFF | TGTGCCGGGTCGGGTTACAATGAGCAGTTCTTC
TRBJ2-1 | NA | TRBV24-1 | TRBD2 | CATGTGGRSNEQFF | TGTGCCACCGGGACGGGGGGTAGGTCCAATGAGCAGTTCTTC
TRBJ2-7 | NA | TRBV29-1 | TRBD1 | CSVVRQGAYEQYF | TGCAGCGTTGTCAGGCAGGGGGCCTACGAGCAGTACTTC
TRBJ1-5 | once | TRBV15 | TRBD1 | CATSRDELRGGGQPQHF | TGTGCCACCAGCAGAGATGAGTTGCGGGGAGGGGGCCAGCCCCAGCATTTT
TRBJ1-2 | many | TRBV6-5 | NA | CASSYSAGMDYGYTF | TGTGCCAGCAGTTACTCGGCAGGCATGGACTATGGCTACACCTTC
TRBJ2-7 | few | TRBV24-1 | TRBD2 | CATSDSGASYEQYF | TGTGCCACCAGTGATAGCGGGGCGTCCTACGAGCAGTACTTC
TRBJ1-1 | NA | TRBV29-1 | NA | CSARMGSVNTEAFF | TGCAGTGCTAGAATGGGGTCGGTGAACACTGAAGCTTTCTTT
TRBJ2-7 | NA | TRBV20-1 | NA | CSAGESGEQYF | TGTAGTGCTGGAGAATCCGGTGAGCAGTACTTC
TRBJ1-4 | many | TRBV7-2 | TRBD1 | CASSPPGTGGSTNEKLFF | TGTGCCAGCAGCCCGCCCGGGACAGGGGGCTCAACTAATGAAAAACTGTTTTTT
TRBJ1-1 | NA | TRBV29-1 | NA | CSVGRTVFPYTEAFF | TGCAGCGTTGGGAGGACAGTTTTCCCCTACACTGAAGCTTTCTTT
TRBJ1-6 | NA | TRBV11-1 | NA | CASSQSEVGRSSPLHF | TGTGCCAGCAGCCAATCCGAGGTAGGGCGTTCTTCACCCCTCCACTTT